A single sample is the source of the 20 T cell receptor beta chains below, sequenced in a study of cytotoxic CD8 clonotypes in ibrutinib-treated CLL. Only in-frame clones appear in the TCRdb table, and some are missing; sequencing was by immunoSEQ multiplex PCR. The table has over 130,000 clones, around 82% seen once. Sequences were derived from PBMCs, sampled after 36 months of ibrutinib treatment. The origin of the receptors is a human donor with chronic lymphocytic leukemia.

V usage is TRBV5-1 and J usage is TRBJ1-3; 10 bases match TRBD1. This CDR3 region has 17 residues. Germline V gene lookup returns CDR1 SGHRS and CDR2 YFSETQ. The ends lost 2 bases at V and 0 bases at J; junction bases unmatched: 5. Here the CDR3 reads CASSLGDRGSSGNTIYF. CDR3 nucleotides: TGCGCCAGCAGCTTAGGGGACAGGGGCAGCTCTGGAAACACCATATATTTT.

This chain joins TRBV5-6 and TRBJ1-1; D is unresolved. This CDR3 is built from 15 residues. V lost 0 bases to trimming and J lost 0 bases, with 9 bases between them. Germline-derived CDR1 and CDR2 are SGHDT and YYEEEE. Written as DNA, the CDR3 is TGTGCCAGCAGCTTGGTCAGAAACTTGAACACTGAAGCTTTCTTT. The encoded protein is CASSLVRNLNTEAFF.

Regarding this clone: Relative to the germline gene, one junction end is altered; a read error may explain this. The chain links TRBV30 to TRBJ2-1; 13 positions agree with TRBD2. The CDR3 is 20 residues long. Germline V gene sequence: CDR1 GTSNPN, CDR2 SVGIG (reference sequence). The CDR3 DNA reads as TGTGCCTGGCGTGTACGGGGGGGACTAGCGGGGAACGCGGTTTACAATGAGCAGTTCTTC. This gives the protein CAWRVRGGLAGNAVYNEQFF.

CDR3 sequence reads: CASSLERGGRETQYF. For the CDR3, the DNA is TGCGCCAGCAGCTTGGAGCGGGGGGGCCGAGAGACCCAGTACTTC. The V and J genes are TRBV5-1 and TRBJ2-5, with TRBD2 matching 10 bases. CDR1 and CDR2 from the germline V gene are SGHRS and YFSETQ. V lost 0 bases and J lost 4; bases outside the gene matches: 3. This CDR3 region has 15 residues.

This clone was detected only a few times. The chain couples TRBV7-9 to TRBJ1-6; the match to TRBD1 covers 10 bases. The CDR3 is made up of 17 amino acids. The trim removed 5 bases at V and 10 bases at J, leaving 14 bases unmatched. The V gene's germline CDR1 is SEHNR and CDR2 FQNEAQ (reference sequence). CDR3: CASSPRGPGTGESPLHF. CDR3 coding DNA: TGTGCCAGCAGCCCCAGGGGACCCGGGACAGGGGAGTCACCCCTCCACTTT.

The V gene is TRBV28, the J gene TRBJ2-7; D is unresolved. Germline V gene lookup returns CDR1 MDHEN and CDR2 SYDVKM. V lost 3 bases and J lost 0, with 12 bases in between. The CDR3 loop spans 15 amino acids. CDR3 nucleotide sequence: TGTGCCAGCAGTTTGGTCGACCGCCGCTCCTACGAGCAGTACTTC. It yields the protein CASSLVDRRSYEQYF.

CDR3 in amino acids: CASTADRFYGYTF. CDR3 bases: TGTGCCAGCACCGCGGACAGGTTTTATGGCTACACCTTC. V usage is TRBV2 and J usage is TRBJ1-2; 7 bases line up with TRBD1. The CDR3 has 13 amino acids. The V and J ends lost 7 bases and 5 bases, in that order; junction bases with no gene match: 7. Germline CDR1 SNHLY, CDR2 FYNNEI.

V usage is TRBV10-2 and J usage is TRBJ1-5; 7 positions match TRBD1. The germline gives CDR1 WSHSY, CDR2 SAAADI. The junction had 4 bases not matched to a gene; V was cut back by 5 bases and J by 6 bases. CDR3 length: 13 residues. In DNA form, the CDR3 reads TGCGCCAGCAGTACAAAGGGGGCTCAGCCCCAGCATTTT. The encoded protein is CASSTKGAQPQHF.

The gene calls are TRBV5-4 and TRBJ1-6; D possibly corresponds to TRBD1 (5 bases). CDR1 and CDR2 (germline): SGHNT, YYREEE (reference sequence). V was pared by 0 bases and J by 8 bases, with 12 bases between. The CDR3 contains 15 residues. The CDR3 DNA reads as TGTGCCAGCAGCTTGGCCGGGGCGAGAGATTCACCCCTCCACTTT. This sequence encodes CASSLAGARDSPLHF.

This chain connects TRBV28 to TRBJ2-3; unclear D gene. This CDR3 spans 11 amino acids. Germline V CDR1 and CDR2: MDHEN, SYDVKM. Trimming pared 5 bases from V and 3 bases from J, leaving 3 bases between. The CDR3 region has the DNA TGTGCCAGCAGTAGAACAGATACGCAGTATTTT. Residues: CASSRTDTQYF.

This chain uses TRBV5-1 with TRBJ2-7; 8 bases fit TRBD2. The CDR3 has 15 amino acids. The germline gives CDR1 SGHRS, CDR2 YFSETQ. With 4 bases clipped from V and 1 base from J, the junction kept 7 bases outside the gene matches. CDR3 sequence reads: CASSPLGLASYEQYF. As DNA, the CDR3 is TGCGCCAGCAGCCCTCTAGGACTAGCTTCCTACGAGCAGTACTTC.

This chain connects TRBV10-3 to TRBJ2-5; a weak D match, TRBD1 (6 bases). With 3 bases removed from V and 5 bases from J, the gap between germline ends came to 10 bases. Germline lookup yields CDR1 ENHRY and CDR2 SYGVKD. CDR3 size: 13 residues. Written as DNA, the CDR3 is TGTGCCATCAGTGACAGGGGTAGGGAGACCCAGTACTTC. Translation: CAISDRGRETQYF.

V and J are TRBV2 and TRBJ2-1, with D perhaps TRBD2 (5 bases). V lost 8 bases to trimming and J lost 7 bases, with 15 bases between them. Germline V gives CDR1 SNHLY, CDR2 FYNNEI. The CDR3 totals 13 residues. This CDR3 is CASEQEVANEQFF. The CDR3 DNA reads TGTGCCAGCGAGCAGGAGGTTGCAAATGAGCAGTTCTTC.

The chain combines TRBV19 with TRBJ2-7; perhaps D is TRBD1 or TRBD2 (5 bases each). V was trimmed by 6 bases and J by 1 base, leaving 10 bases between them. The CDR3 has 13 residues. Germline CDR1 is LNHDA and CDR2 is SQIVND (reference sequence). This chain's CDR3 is CASSRDGSYEQYF. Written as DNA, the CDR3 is TGTGCCAGTAGCCGGGACGGGTCCTACGAGCAGTACTTC.

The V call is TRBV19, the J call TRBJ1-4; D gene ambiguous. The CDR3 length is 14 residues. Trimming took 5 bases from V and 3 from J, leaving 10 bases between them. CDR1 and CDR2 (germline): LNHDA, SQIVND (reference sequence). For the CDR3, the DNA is TGTGCCAGTAGTCGGGCCCGTTCTAATGAAAAACTGTTTTTT. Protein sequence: CASSRARSNEKLFF.

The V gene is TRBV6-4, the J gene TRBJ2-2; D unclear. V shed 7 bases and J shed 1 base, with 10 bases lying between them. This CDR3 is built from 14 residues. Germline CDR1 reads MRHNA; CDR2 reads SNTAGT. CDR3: CASKEQRNTGELFF. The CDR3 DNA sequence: TGTGCCAGCAAAGAACAGCGGAACACCGGGGAGCTGTTTTTT.

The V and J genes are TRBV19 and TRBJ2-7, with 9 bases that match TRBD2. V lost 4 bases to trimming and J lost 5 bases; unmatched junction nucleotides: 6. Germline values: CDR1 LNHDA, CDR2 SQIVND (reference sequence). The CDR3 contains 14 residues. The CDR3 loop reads CASSKRLAEDEQYF. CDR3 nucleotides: TGTGCCAGTAGTAAAAGACTAGCGGAGGACGAGCAGTACTTC.

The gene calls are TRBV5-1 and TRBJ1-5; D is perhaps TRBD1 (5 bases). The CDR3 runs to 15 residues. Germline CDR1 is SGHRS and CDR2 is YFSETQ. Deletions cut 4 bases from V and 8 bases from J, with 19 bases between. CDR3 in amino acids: CASSTTPGTYEPQHF. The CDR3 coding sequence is TGCGCCAGCAGCACGACCCCAGGGACGTATGAGCCCCAGCATTTT.

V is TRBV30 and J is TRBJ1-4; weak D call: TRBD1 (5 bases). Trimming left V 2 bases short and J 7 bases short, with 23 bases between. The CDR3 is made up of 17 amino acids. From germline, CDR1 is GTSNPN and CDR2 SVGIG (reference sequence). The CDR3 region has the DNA TGTGCCTGGAGTCAGACCGGGACCCGGGCATTGTCTGAAAAACTGTTTTTT. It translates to CAWSQTGTRALSEKLFF.

Here the CDR3 reads CASSSGIRVAGNTIYF. The CDR3 DNA is TGCGCCAGCAGCTCGGGCATTCGGGTCGCGGGAAACACCATATATTTT. The J gene is TRBJ1-3, the V gene TRBV5-1; D is unclear. Germline-derived CDR1 and CDR2 are SGHRS and YFSETQ. V was pared by 3 bases and J by 4 bases, with 17 bases between. The CDR3 totals 16 residues.